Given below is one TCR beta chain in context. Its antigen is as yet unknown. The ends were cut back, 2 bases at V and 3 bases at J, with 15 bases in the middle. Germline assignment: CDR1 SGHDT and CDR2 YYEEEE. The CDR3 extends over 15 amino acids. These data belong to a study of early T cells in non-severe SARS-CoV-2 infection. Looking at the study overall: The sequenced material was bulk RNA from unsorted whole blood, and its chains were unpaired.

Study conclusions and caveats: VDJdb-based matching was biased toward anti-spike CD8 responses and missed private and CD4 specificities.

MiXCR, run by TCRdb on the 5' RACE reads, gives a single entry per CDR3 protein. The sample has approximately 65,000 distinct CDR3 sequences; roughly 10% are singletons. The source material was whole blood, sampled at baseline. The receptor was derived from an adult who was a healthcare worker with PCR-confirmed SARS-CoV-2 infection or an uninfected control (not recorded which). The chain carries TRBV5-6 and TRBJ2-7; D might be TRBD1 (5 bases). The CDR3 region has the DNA TGTGCCAGCAGCTTTAGCCCGGCAGGGTACTACGAGCAGTACTTC. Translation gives CASSFSPAGYYEQYF.